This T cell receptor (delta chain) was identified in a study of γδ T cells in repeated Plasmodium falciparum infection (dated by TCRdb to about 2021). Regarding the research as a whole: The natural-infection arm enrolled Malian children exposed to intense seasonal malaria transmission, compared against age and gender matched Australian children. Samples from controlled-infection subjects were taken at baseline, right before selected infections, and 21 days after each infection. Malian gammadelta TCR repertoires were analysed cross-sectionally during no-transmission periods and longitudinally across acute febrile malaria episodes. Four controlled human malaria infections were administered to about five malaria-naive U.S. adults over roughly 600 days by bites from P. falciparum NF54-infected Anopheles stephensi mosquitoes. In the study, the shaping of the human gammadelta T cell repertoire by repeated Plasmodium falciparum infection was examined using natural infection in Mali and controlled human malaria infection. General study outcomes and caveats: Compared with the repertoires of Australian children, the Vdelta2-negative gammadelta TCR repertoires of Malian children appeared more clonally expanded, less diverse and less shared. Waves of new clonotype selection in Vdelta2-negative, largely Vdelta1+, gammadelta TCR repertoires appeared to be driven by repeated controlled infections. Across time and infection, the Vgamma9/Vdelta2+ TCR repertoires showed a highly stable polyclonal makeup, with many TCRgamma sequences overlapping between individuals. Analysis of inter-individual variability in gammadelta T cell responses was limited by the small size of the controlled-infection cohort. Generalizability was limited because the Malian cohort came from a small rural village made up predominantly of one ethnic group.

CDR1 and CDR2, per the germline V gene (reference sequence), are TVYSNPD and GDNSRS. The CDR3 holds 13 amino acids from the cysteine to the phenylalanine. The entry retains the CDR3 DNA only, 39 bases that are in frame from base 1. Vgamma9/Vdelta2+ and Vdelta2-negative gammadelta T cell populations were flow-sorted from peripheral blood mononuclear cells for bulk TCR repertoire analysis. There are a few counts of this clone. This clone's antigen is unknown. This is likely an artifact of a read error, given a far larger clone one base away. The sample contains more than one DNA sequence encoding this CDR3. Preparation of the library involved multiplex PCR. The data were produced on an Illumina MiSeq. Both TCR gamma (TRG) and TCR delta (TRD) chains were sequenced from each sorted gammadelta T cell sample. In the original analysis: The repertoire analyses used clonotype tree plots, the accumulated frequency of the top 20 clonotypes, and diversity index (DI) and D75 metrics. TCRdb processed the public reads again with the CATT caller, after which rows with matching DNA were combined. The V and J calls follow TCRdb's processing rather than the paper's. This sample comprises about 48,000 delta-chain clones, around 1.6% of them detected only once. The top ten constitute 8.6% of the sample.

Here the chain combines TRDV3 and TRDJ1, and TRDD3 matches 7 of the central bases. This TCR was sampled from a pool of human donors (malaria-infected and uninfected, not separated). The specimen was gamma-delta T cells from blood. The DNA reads TGTGCCCAAAGGAGCTGGGGGGACGATAAACTCATCTTC. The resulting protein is CAQRSWGDDKLIF.